These T cell receptor beta chains were read from a single sample in a study of blood T cell repertoires in COVID-19. Profiling relied on immunoSEQ multiplex PCR, and the TCRdb table lists in-frame clones only, not all of them. The data contain approximately 110,000 clones, about 75% of them singletons. The sequencing input was peripheral blood. Receptors originate from a woman aged 70 to 79 with acute or convalescent COVID-19. Both conserved end residues are part of each CDR3. The D gene is left open where the match is weak. Expanded clones get a size class; other rows say once, few or many, or leave the size out.

clone size	D gene	V gene	J gene	CDR3 protein	CDR3 DNA
NA	NA	TRBV5-6	TRBJ1-1	CASSLGQHTEAFF	TGTGCCAGCAGCTTGGGGCAACACACTGAAGCTTTCTTT
NA	TRBD1	TRBV24-1	TRBJ2-7	CATSAGPLTGHEQYF	TGTGCCACCAGTGCCGGACCCCTGACAGGGCACGAGCAGTACTTC
NA	TRBD2	TRBV4-3	TRBJ2-3	CASSQEAGGTDTQYF	TGCGCCAGCAGCCAAGAAGCGGGGGGAACAGATACGCAGTATTTT
NA	TRBD1	TRBV10-3	TRBJ1-4	CAISESPGTGNEKLFF	TGTGCCATCAGTGAGTCGCCAGGGACAGGGAATGAAAAACTGTTTTTT
NA	TRBD1	TRBV28	TRBJ2-5	CASSDGTGETQYF	TGTGCCAGCAGTGACGGGACAGGAGAGACCCAGTACTTC
NA	NA	TRBV7-8	TRBJ2-2	CASSLAAPPGTGELFF	TGTGCCAGCAGCTTAGCGGCCCCCCCGGGGACCGGGGAGCTGTTTTTT
NA	TRBD1	TRBV4-1	TRBJ1-4	CASSQDRELVSEKLFF	TGCGCCAGCAGCCAGGACAGGGAATTGGTATCGGAAAAACTGTTTTTT
NA	NA	TRBV11-3	TRBJ2-5	CASSPGARQTQYF	TGTGCCAGCAGTCCTGGAGCAAGACAGACCCAGTACTTC
once	TRBD2	TRBV5-1	TRBJ2-4	CASSSSGGAMDIQYF	TGCGCCAGCAGCTCAAGCGGGGGGGCTATGGACATTCAGTACTTC
many	TRBD1	TRBV27	TRBJ2-7	CASSLGTGVSYEQYF	TGTGCCAGCAGTTTAGGGACAGGGGTAAGCTACGAGCAGTACTTC
NA	TRBD2	TRBV2	TRBJ2-5	CASSERPSGGRETQYF	TGTGCCAGCAGCGAGAGACCTAGCGGGGGTAGGGAGACCCAGTACTTC
NA	NA	TRBV5-1	TRBJ2-3	CASRPNGGQGGTDTQYF	TGCGCCAGCAGACCAAATGGGGGGCAGGGAGGGACAGATACGCAGTATTTT
NA	NA	TRBV7-9	TRBJ1-1	CASSLAGTYTEAFF	TGTGCCAGCAGCTTGGCAGGTACTTACACTGAAGCTTTCTTT
NA	NA	TRBV2	TRBJ1-2	CASEGLVYGYTF	TGTGCCAGCGAGGGACTGGTCTATGGCTACACCTTC
NA	TRBD1	TRBV2	TRBJ1-4	CASRKGTGEKLFF	TGTGCCAGCAGAAAAGGGACAGGGGAAAAACTGTTTTTT
NA	NA	TRBV12-3/TRBV12-4	TRBJ1-3	CASSLAGSNTIYF	TGTGCCAGCAGTTTGGCCGGGTCAAACACCATATATTTT
NA	TRBD1	TRBV19	TRBJ1-5	CASSLRTGNSNQPQHF	TGTGCCAGTAGTTTAAGGACAGGCAATAGCAATCAGCCCCAGCATTTT
NA	NA	TRBV27	TRBJ1-4	CASSFRWGRGNEKLFF	TGTGCCAGCAGCTTCCGGTGGGGCAGGGGTAATGAAAAACTGTTTTTT
many	TRBD1	TRBV19	TRBJ1-1	CASSSRGPQNTEAFF	TGTGCCAGTAGTAGTAGGGGGCCCCAGAATACTGAAGCTTTCTTT
NA	TRBD1	TRBV5-1	TRBJ1-4	CASSSGQGVHNEKLFF	TGCGCCAGCAGCAGCGGACAGGGGGTGCATAATGAAAAACTGTTTTTT
few	TRBD1	TRBV10-3	TRBJ2-2	CAISDLGTANTGELFF	TGTGCCATCAGTGACCTCGGGACAGCGAACACCGGGGAGCTGTTTTTT
NA	TRBD2	TRBV14	TRBJ2-1	CASSQEGLAGGPNNEQFF	TGTGCCAGCAGCCAGGAAGGACTAGCGGGGGGGCCAAACAATGAGCAGTTCTTC
few	NA	TRBV19	TRBJ2-7	CASSTRAASSYEQYF	TGTGCCAGTAGTACCCGAGCAGCGAGCTCCTACGAGCAGTACTTC
once	NA	TRBV15	TRBJ2-3	CATSTNSGFKDTQYF	TGTGCCACCAGCACGAACTCAGGGTTTAAAGATACGCAGTATTTT
NA	TRBD2	TRBV5-4	TRBJ2-4	CASSRTSGGASENIQYF	TGTGCCAGCAGCCGAACTAGCGGGGGGGCCTCGGAAAACATTCAGTACTTC
NA	NA	TRBV30	TRBJ2-1	CAWSVRRPGNEQFF	TGTGCCTGGAGTGTACGTCGCCCGGGGAATGAGCAGTTCTTC
few	NA	TRBV30	TRBJ1-6	CAWINDPDTAYNSPLHF	TGTGCCTGGATTAACGACCCGGACACGGCATATAATTCACCCCTCCACTTT
NA	NA	TRBV5-1	TRBJ2-5	CASSRMGGQETQYF	TGCGCCAGCAGCCGGATGGGGGGCCAAGAGACCCAGTACTTC
NA	NA	TRBV19	TRBJ2-5	CASSSSGQETQYF	TGTGCCAGTAGTTCCTCGGGACAAGAGACCCAGTACTTC
NA	NA	TRBV12-1	TRBJ1-4	CASSSNQQGGHEKLFF	TGTGCCAGCAGCTCAAACCAACAGGGGGGTCATGAAAAACTGTTTTTT
NA	NA	TRBV7-2	TRBJ1-2	CASSLATEIYGYTF	TGTGCCAGCAGCTTGGCTACAGAAATCTATGGCTACACCTTC